Below, 14 T cell receptor beta chains from the same sample are listed, as sequenced in a study of T cell changes during pregnancy in multiple sclerosis. Clones were sequenced by immunoSEQ multiplex PCR, and TCRdb holds only the in-frame ones, with some missing. The sample holds tens of thousands of clones, approximately 94% seen once. This sample comprised peripheral blood, obtained in the third trimester of pregnancy. These receptors all come from a female donor with multiple sclerosis, enrolled in a pregnancy study.

This chain connects TRBV4-1 to TRBJ2-3; 10 positions agree with TRBD2. With V trimmed by 2 bases and J by 1 base, 3 bases remained unmatched. This CDR3 spans 16 amino acids. CDR1 is MGHRA, CDR2 YSYEKL, per germline. The CDR3 loop is CASSQTLAGGTDTQYF. The CDR3 coding sequence is TGCGCCAGCAGCCAAACCCTAGCGGGAGGCACAGATACGCAGTATTTT.

The chain carries TRBV5-4 and TRBJ2-7; D remains ambiguous. Looked up from germline, CDR1 is SGHNT and CDR2 is YYREEE (reference sequence). Trimming cost V 4 bases and J 4 bases, with 9 bases left between them. The CDR3 length is 12 residues. CDR3 sequence reads: CASSNDGYEQYF. In DNA, the CDR3 is TGTGCCAGCAGCAACGACGGGTACGAGCAGTACTTC.

This chain connects TRBV6-1 to TRBJ2-2; possible D gene TRBD1, 6 bases. Trimming removed 1 base at V and 0 bases at J, with 15 bases between. CDR3 size: 18 residues. Germline CDR1 is MNHNS and CDR2 is SASEGT. The CDR3 DNA follows: TGTGCCAGCAGTGAAGAGGGTGGGGGCCCGGCGAACACCGGGGAGCTGTTTTTT. Residues: CASSEEGGGPANTGELFF.

The chain links TRBV19 to TRBJ1-1; 7 bases are a match to TRBD1. The CDR3 sequence is 18 residues long. Germline CDR1 reads LNHDA; CDR2 reads SQIVND (reference sequence). The V gene end was trimmed by 7 bases and the J gene end by 0 bases; junction bases not matched to a gene: 17. The CDR3, as DNA: TGTGCCAGTACCAACCAACCCCGACAGGGCCACTTGAACACTGAAGCTTTCTTT. Translated, it gives CASTNQPRQGHLNTEAFF. Full variable domain (outside the CDR3, taken from reference TRBV19 and TRBJ1-1): DGGITQSPKYLFRKEGQNVTLSCEQNLNHDAMYWYRQDPGQGLRLIYYSQIVNDFQKGDIAEGYSVSREKKESFPLTVTSAQKNPTAFYLCASTNQPRQGHLNTEAFFGQGTRLTVV.

The chain joins TRBV27 to TRBJ2-1; 7 bases are a match to TRBD1. V lost 7 bases to trimming and J lost 4 bases; unmatched junction nucleotides: 7. This CDR3 contains 14 residues. The germline CDR1 and CDR2 sequences are MNHEY and SMNVEV (reference sequence). The CDR3 spells CASTTGEPYNEQFF. The CDR3 DNA reads TGTGCCAGCACAACAGGGGAACCTTACAATGAGCAGTTCTTC.

This clone was observed once. The chain links TRBV27 to TRBJ2-7, with 12 bases that match TRBD2. Looked up from germline, CDR1 is MNHEY and CDR2 is SMNVEV (reference sequence). The CDR3 totals 17 residues. V was clipped by 1 base and J by 2 bases; unmatched bases: 6. In nucleotides, the CDR3 is TGTGCCAGCAGTTTATTCGGGACTAGCGGGTCCCCCTACGAGCAGTACTTC. It encodes CASSLFGTSGSPYEQYF.

The chain is built from TRBV11-1 and TRBJ2-2; TRBD2 might be the D (5 bases). The CDR3 has 17 residues. The V and J ends lost 3 bases and 4 bases respectively, with 18 bases between them. The germline gives CDR1 SGHAT, CDR2 FQDESV (reference sequence). CDR3 amino acids: CASSFPPEQEGTGELFF. As DNA, the CDR3 is TGTGCCAGCAGCTTCCCCCCGGAGCAAGAGGGCACCGGGGAGCTGTTTTTT.

The chain recombines TRBV28 with TRBJ1-4, with D perhaps TRBD1 (5 bases). The germline V and J ends were trimmed by 5 bases and 8 bases, with 18 bases remaining between them. Germline loops: CDR1 MDHEN, CDR2 SYDVKM. The CDR3 is 15 amino acids. This CDR3 reads CASSGGSPAGEKLFF. CDR3 nucleotides: TGTGCCAGCAGTGGGGGGTCTCCTGCTGGGGAAAAACTGTTTTTT.

This rearrangement joins TRBV6-1 to TRBJ1-3, with no clear D. Trimming cost V 1 base and J 5 bases, with 12 bases left between them. Germline assignment: CDR1 MNHNS and CDR2 SASEGT. CDR3 length: 15 residues. The CDR3 loop is CASSEEVRKRNTIYF. CDR3 coding DNA: TGTGCCAGCAGTGAAGAAGTCAGGAAAAGAAACACCATATATTTT.

The V gene is TRBV18, the J gene TRBJ2-4; 9 bases map to TRBD1. Looked up from germline, CDR1 is KGHSH and CDR2 is LQKENI. This CDR3 has 15 residues. With 4 bases clipped from V and 5 bases from J, the junction kept 6 bases outside the gene matches. The CDR3 coding sequence is TGTGCCAGCTCACGGGGGACAGGGAAGGAAAACATTCAGTACTTC. Translated, it gives CASSRGTGKENIQYF. Complete variable domain (other parts from reference TRBV18 and TRBJ2-4): NAGVMQNPRHLVRRRGQEARLRCSPMKGHSHVYWYRQLPEEGLKFMVYLQKENIIDESGMPKERFSAEFPKEGPSILRIQQVVRGDSAAYFCASSRGTGKENIQYFGAGTRLSVL.

In DNA form, the CDR3 reads TGTGCCAGCACCCGGGGGGCGGGCTATGGCTACACCTTC. Its translation is CASTRGAGYGYTF. The V call is TRBV27, the J call TRBJ1-2, with D perhaps matching TRBD1 (6 bases). From germline, CDR1 is MNHEY and CDR2 SMNVEV (reference sequence). The CDR3 is 13 residues long. V gave up 7 bases and J gave up 4 bases, with 13 bases separating them.

The genes are TRBV2 and TRBJ2-3, with TRBD2 matching 8 bases. The V and J ends lost 2 bases and 2 bases, in that order; junction bases with no gene match: 6. CDR1 is SNHLY and CDR2 is FYNNEI in the germline V gene. The CDR3 is made up of 16 amino acids. The CDR3 here is CASSERIAGLTDTQYF. CDR3 nucleotides: TGTGCCAGCAGTGAAAGAATAGCGGGGCTCACAGATACGCAGTATTTT.

V usage is TRBV6-5 and J usage is TRBJ2-2; 8 bases are a match to TRBD1. The germline V gene has CDR1 MNHEY and CDR2 SVGAGI. Losses at the gene ends were 6 bases for V and 5 bases for J; bases not matched to a gene: 8. This CDR3 is built from 15 residues. CDR3 DNA: TGTGCCAGCAGCCGGACAGGGTTGGGAACCGGGGAGCTGTTTTTT. Amino acid sequence: CASSRTGLGTGELFF.

The CDR3 DNA is TGTGCCAGCAGCTTAAGGAGTGGTACGCAGTATTTT. Its translation: CASSLRSGTQYF. The gene calls are TRBV7-2 and TRBJ2-3; D uncertain. V was trimmed by 2 bases and J by 8 bases, leaving 8 bases between them. Germline CDR1 reads SGHTA; CDR2 reads FQGNSA. The CDR3 runs 12 residues.